This entry lists 3 T cell receptor beta chains sequenced from one sample in a study of response to subunit inactivated influenza vaccine. In TCRdb, the RT-PCR reads were re-called with MiXCR into one record per CDR3 protein. This repertoire shows around 160,000 distinct CDR3 sequences, about a tenth found once; its top ten account for 9.5% to 15%. The material was non-naive T cells sorted from PBMCs, obtained roughly 6 weeks after vaccination. The receptors stem from a man aged 50 to 60 who received an inactivated influenza vaccine.

The rearrangement joins TRBV6-2 or TRBV6-3 to TRBJ1-1; D unresolved. Trimming shortened V by 5 bases and J by 2 bases, and 6 bases separated the two germline ends. The CDR3 consists of 12 residues. The V gene's germline CDR1 is MNHEY and CDR2 SVGEGT. The CDR3 loop reads CASSLLNTEAFF. For the CDR3, the DNA is TGTGCCAGCAGTCTCCTCAACACTGAAGCTTTCTTT.

This clonotype was detected a few times. V and J are TRBV12-3 or TRBV12-4 and TRBJ2-6; D gene ambiguous. The CDR3 loop spans 17 amino acids. The V end lost 5 bases, the J end lost 0 bases, and 14 bases lay between the germline ends. The CDR3 nucleotides read TGTGCCAGCAGTGACGCTGGGTTAAGCTCTGGGGCCAACGTCCTGACTTTC. Amino acids: CASSDAGLSSGANVLTF.

The CDR3 here is CSASNPTDRWSGRLDEQYF. CDR3 nucleotides: TGCAGTGCTAGTAATCCCACGGACCGGTGGAGCGGGAGGCTCGACGAGCAGTACTTC. The V and J genes are TRBV20-1 and TRBJ2-7, with 9 bases fitting TRBD2. Germline lookup yields CDR1 DFQATT and CDR2 SNEGSKA (reference sequence). This CDR3 spans 19 amino acids. The trim removed 3 bases at V and 5 bases at J, leaving 23 bases unmatched.